This T cell receptor beta chain appears in the sequencing data of a study of cytomegalovirus exposure and HLA in healthy donors. This CDR3 has 15 residues. V gave up 1 base and J gave up 5 bases; unmatched junction bases: 3. CDR1 and CDR2 (germline): MGHRA, YSYEKL. Study outcomes and limitations: Excluded: some indistinguishable V segments such as TRBV6-2 and TRBV6-3. Diagnosis of cytomegalovirus status made by the classifier reportedly showed high specificity and sensitivity. Earlier analysis yielded a pattern in which most TCR beta V segments were productive about 87% or about 30% of the time.

Primers for the PCR totalled 60 Vbeta and 13 Jbeta. How the authors handled the data: Roughly 80 million unique TCR beta chains, roughly 12 million shared, were counted in a later analysis. Repertoires were generated with immunoSEQ multiplex PCR, while TCRdb's copy carries only in-frame clones and drops some. Clone size and V and J calls were adopted from that table, with D and trimming inferred from the DNA. This sample has 150,000 to 250,000 clones; 70% to 80% occur once, and the top ten carry 1.9%. Worth noting for this clone: What it binds is not known.

The chain links TRBV4-1 to TRBJ2-7; 12 bases align to TRBD2. The specimen was PBMCs. The sequence came from a man younger than 45 in good health and CMV-seronegative. The DNA of the CDR3 is TGCGCCAGCAGCCAAGTGACTAGCGGGAGTAACGAGCAGTACTTC. Translating it yields CASSQVTSGSNEQYF.